This passage covers 9 T cell receptor beta chains from one sample sequenced in a study of T cell responses to AZD1222 COVID-19 vaccine. Only in-frame clones appear in the TCRdb table, and some are missing; sequencing was by immunoSEQ multiplex PCR. The sample holds around 96,000 clones, 75% to 95% seen once. The sequenced sample was peripheral blood, obtained 28 days after the second AZD1222 dose. These receptor sequences come from an adult who received the AZD1222 COVID-19 vaccine.

This chain uses TRBV18 with TRBJ2-6; 8 bases are a match to TRBD1. J was trimmed by 2 bases and V by 5 bases; bases with no gene match: 11. Germline V CDR1 and CDR2: KGHSH, LQKENI. The CDR3 totals 18 residues. The CDR3 loop is CASSTQRQGMAGANVLTF. DNA for the CDR3: TGTGCCAGCTCAACGCAACGACAGGGGATGGCTGGGGCCAACGTCCTGACTTTC.

The V gene is TRBV6-1, the J gene TRBJ2-3, with D possibly being TRBD2 (5 bases). The ends were cut back, 2 bases at V and 1 base at J, with 10 bases in the middle. The CDR3 is made up of 15 amino acids. Looked up from germline, CDR1 is MNHNS and CDR2 is SASEGT. The CDR3 coding sequence is TGTGCCAGCAGTGAAAAGGGTAGCGGCACAGATACGCAGTATTTT. Its protein product is CASSEKGSGTDTQYF.

V and J are TRBV5-1 and TRBJ2-3; 9 nucleotides match TRBD2. J was trimmed by 3 bases and V by 2 bases; bases with no gene match: 7. There are 16 residues in the CDR3. The germline V gene has CDR1 SGHRS and CDR2 YFSETQ. CDR3 sequence reads: CASSFILAGITDTQYF. The CDR3 DNA reads as TGCGCCAGCAGCTTTATCCTAGCGGGAATTACAGATACGCAGTATTTT.

The chain links TRBV6-6 to TRBJ1-2; D uncertain. CDR3 length: 12 amino acids. V gave up 3 bases and J gave up 4 bases, with 6 bases separating them. Germline V gene sequence: CDR1 MNHNY, CDR2 SVGAGI (reference sequence). The CDR3 region is CASSYSSYGYTF. The CDR3 DNA sequence: TGTGCCAGCAGTTATTCTTCCTATGGCTACACCTTC.

This clone was found once. CDR3 in DNA: TGTGCCAGCAGCGTAGGGACTAGCGGTACCTACGAGCAGTACTTC. This encodes CASSVGTSGTYEQYF. The chain uses TRBV9 and TRBJ2-7; 10 bases are shared with TRBD2. J was trimmed by 2 bases and V by 0 bases; bases with no gene match: 2. The germline V gene has CDR1 SGDLS and CDR2 YYNGEE. CDR3 size: 15 residues. The entire variable domain, with the rest obtained from reference TRBV9 and TRBJ2-7, is as follows: DSGVTQTPKHLITATGQRVTLRCSPRSGDLSVYWYQQSLDQGLQFLIQYYNGEERAKGNILERFSAQQFPDLHSELNLSSLELGDSALYFCASSVGTSGTYEQYFGPGTRLTVT.

J is TRBJ2-2 and V is TRBV19; 8 positions agree with TRBD1. V gave up 7 bases and J gave up 0 bases; unmatched junction bases: 19. The CDR3 contains 20 residues. Germline lookup yields CDR1 LNHDA and CDR2 SQIVND (reference sequence). The CDR3 DNA reads TGTGCCAGTACCCCAGGGGGCGCCTACCGAAGGGGGGCGAACACCGGGGAGCTGTTTTTT. It is translated as CASTPGGAYRRGANTGELFF.

This chain uses TRBV5-6 with TRBJ2-7; TRBD1 is a possible D gene (6 bases). Trimming stripped 0 bases from V and 3 bases from J, with 16 bases between. Germline CDR1 reads SGHDT; CDR2 reads YYEEEE. The CDR3 loop spans 16 amino acids. CDR3 nucleotide sequence: TGTGCCAGCAGCTTGGCCCGCGGACAGAGACACTACGAGCAGTACTTC. Encoded protein: CASSLARGQRHYEQYF.

The gene calls are TRBV5-1 and TRBJ1-6, with TRBD1 matching 8 bases. The CDR3 has 14 residues. With V trimmed by 4 bases and J by 7 bases, 4 bases remained unmatched. Germline V gene data show CDR1 as SGHRS and CDR2 as YFSETQ. CDR3 sequence (DNA): TGCGCCAGCAGCAGGACAGGGAGGAATTCACCCCTCCACTTT. As protein: CASSRTGRNSPLHF. The complete variable domain, with remaining parts taken from reference TRBV5-1 and TRBJ1-6, reads KAGVTQTPRYLIKTRGQQVTLSCSPISGHRSVSWYQQTPGQGLQFLFEYFSETQRNKGNFPGRFSGRQFSNSRSEMNVSTLELGDSALYLCASSRTGRNSPLHFGNGTRLTVT.

The rearrangement links TRBV6-5 to TRBJ1-1; D call uncertain. Germline V gene sequence: CDR1 MNHEY, CDR2 SVGAGI. The CDR3 sequence is 15 residues long. V was shortened by 6 bases and J by 0 bases, with 14 bases between the two germline ends. The CDR3 DNA reads TGTGCCAGCAGCCCACTGGTTGGAATGAACACTGAAGCTTTCTTT. Its translation is CASSPLVGMNTEAFF.